This TCR beta chain was found in a study of cytomegalovirus exposure and HLA in healthy donors. About the research overall: Unique TCRs from HLA-typed donors, 85 million to 100 million of them, were held in an early data release.

Comment on this clone: Antigen specificity is unknown.

Study findings and constraints: Some highly shared sequence variants likely arose as a pipeline artifact. Most TCR beta V segments were productive about 90% or about 30% of the time in an earlier analysis.

At collection, donors were nominally healthy, but unrecorded immune exposures were probable. V was clipped by 0 bases and J by 4 bases, with 7 bases between them. CDR1 is SGDLS and CDR2 is YYNGEE in the germline V gene. This CDR3 is built from 13 residues. PCR involved 60 Vbeta and 13 Jbeta primers. Clones were read by immunoSEQ multiplex PCR, and TCRdb kept only the in-frame ones, dropping some. Seen here are 140,000 to 150,000 clones, roughly 80% observed once, and the top ten hold less than 8%. The chain uses TRBV9 and TRBJ2-5; TRBD1 is a possible D gene (5 bases). Sequenced: PBMCs. The TCR sequence derives from a woman aged 40 to 50 in good health and CMV-seropositive. The CDR3: CASSVDQGETQYF. The CDR3 coding sequence is TGTGCCAGCAGCGTAGACCAGGGAGAGACCCAGTACTTC.